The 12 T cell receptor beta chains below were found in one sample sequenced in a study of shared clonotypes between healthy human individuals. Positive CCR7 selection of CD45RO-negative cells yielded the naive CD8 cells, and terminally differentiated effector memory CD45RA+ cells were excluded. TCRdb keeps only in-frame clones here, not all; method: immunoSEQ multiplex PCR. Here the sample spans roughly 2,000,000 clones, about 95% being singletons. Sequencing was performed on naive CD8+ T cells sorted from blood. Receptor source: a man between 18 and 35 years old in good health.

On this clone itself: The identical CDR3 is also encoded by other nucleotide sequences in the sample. CDR3 nucleotides: TGTGCCAGCAGCGGTAGGGACAACTCCTACGAGCAGTACTTC. Its protein is CASSGRDNSYEQYF. The chain couples TRBV9 to TRBJ2-7; weak D call: TRBD1 (6 bases). Trimming cost V 3 bases and J 0 bases, with 10 bases left between them. Germline V CDR1 and CDR2: SGDLS, YYNGEE. CDR3 length equals 14 residues.

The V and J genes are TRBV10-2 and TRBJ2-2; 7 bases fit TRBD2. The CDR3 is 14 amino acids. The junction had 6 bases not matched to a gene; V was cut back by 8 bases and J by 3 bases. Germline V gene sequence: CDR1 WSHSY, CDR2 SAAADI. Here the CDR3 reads CASQEAGYTGELFF. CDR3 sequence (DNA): TGCGCCAGCCAAGAAGCGGGATACACCGGGGAGCTGTTTTTT.

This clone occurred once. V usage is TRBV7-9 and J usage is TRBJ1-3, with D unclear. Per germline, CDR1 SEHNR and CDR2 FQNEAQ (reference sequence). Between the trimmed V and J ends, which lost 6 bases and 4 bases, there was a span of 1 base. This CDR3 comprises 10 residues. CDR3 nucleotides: TGTGCCAGCAGAGGAAACACCATATATTTT. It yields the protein CASRGNTIYF.

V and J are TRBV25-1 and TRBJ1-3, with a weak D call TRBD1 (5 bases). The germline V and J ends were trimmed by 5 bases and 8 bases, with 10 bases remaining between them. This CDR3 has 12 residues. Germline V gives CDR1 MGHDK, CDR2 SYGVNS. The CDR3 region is CASSYVGDTIYF. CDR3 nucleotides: TGTGCCAGCAGTTATGTGGGGGACACCATATATTTT.

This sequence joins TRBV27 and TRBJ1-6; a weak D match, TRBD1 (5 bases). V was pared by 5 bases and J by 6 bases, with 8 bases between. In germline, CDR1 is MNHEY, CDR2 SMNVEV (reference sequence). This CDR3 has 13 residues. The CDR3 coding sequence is TGTGCCAGCAGTCCCGGGACTAATTCACCCCTCCACTTT. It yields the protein CASSPGTNSPLHF.

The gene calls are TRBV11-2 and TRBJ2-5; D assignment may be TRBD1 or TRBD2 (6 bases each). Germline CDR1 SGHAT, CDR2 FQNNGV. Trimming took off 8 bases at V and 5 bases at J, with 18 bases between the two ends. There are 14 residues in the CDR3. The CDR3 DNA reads TGTGCCAGCCGAGCTCGGGGGCGAGGCGAGACCCAGTACTTC. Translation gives CASRARGRGETQYF. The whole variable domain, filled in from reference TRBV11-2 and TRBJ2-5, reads EAGVAQSPRYKIIEKRQSVAFWCNPISGHATLYWYQQILGQGPKLLIQFQNNGVVDDSQLPKDRFSAERLKGVDSTLKIQPAKLEDSAVYLCASRARGRGETQYFGPGTRLLVL.

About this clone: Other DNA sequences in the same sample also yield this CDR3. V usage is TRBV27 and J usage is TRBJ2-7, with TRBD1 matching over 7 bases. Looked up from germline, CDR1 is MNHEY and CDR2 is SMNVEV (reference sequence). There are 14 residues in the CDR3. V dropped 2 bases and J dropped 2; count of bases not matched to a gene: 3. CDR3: CASSLLGTAYEQYF. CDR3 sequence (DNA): TGTGCCAGCAGTTTACTGGGGACAGCCTACGAGCAGTACTTC.

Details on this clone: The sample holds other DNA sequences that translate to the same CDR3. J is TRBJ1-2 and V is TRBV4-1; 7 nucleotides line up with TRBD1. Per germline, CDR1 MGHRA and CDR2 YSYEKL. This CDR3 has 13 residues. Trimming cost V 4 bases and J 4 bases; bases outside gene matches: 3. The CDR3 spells CASSLGQSYGYTF. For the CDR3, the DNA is TGCGCCAGCAGCCTGGGACAGAGCTATGGCTACACCTTC.

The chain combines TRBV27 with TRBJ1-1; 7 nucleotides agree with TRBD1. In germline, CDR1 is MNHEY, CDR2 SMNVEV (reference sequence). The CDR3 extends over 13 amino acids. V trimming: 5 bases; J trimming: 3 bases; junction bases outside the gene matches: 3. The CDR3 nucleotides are TGTGCCAGCAGTATCACAGGGGACACTGAAGCTTTCTTT. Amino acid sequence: CASSITGDTEAFF.

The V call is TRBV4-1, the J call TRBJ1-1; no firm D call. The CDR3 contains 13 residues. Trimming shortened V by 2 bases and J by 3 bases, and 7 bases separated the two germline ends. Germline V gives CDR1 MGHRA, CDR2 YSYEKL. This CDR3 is CASSQWVDTEAFF. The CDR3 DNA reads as TGCGCCAGCAGCCAATGGGTGGACACTGAAGCTTTCTTT.

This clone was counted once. The CDR3 is CASPPSTPSLNSYNEQFF. The CDR3 DNA follows: TGCGCCAGCCCACCAAGTACGCCCAGCCTGAACTCCTACAATGAGCAGTTCTTC. The chain is built from TRBV4-3 and TRBJ2-1; D unclear. Trimming cost V 8 bases and J 0 bases, with 23 bases left between them. Germline V gene data show CDR1 as LGHNA and CDR2 as YSLEER. CDR3 length: 18 residues.

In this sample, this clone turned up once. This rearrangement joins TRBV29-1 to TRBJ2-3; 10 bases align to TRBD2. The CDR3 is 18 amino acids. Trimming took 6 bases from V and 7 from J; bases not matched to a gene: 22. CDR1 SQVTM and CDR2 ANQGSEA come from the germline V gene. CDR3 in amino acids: CSVYQQGPLAGVRNTQYF. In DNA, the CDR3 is TGCAGCGTCTACCAGCAGGGACCCCTAGCGGGGGTAAGAAATACGCAGTATTTT.